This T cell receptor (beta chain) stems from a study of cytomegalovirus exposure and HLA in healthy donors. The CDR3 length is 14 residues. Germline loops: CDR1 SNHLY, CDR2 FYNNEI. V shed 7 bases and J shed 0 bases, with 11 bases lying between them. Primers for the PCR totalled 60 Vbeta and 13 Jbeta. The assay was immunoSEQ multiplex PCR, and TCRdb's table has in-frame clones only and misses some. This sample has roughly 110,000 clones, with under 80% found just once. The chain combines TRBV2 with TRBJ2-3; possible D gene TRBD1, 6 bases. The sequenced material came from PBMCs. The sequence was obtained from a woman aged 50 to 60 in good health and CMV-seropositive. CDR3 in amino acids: CASNYRASTDTQYF. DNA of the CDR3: TGTGCCAGCAACTACAGGGCTAGCACAGATACGCAGTATTTT.